These 30 T cell receptor beta chains came from one sample sequenced in a study of OX40 agonist ivuxolimab in advanced cancers. Sequenced by immunoSEQ multiplex PCR; TCRdb stores in-frame clones only, minus some. Of 80,000 or so clones in the sample, roughly 90% were seen once. This specimen consisted of CD4+ or CD8+ T cells sorted from blood, obtained in a trial of the OX40 agonist ivuxolimab. These receptors came from an adult with an advanced solid tumor such as melanoma, head and neck, liver or kidney cancer.

V gene TRBV7-8 combines with J gene TRBJ2-1; 7 bases align to TRBD2. The V gene's germline CDR1 is SGHVS and CDR2 FQNEAQ. The CDR3 loop spans 19 amino acids. Germline trimming cut 4 bases from V and 5 bases from J; bases unmatched to any gene: 20. The CDR3 region is CASSSRRDLSGESHNEQFF. The CDR3 region has the DNA TGTGCCAGCAGCTCAAGACGAGACTTAAGCGGGGAGTCCCACAATGAGCAGTTCTTC.

Only one count was recorded for this clone. The chain combines TRBV9 with TRBJ2-7; 10 bases line up with TRBD1. Germline CDR1 SGDLS, CDR2 YYNGEE. Unmatched junction bases numbered 8, after V lost 2 bases and J lost 3 bases. The CDR3 is made up of 16 amino acids. CDR3 nucleotide sequence: TGTGCCAGCAGCGTTTTCCCCGGGACAGGGGTCTACGAGCAGTACTTC. Residues: CASSVFPGTGVYEQYF.

The chain carries TRBV7-9 and TRBJ2-1; 9 nucleotides match TRBD2. CDR3 length equals 16 residues. J gave up 7 bases and V 0 bases, and 7 bases lay outside the gene matches. Per germline, CDR1 SEHNR and CDR2 FQNEAQ (reference sequence). The CDR3 loop is CASSLAGVAGVNEQFF. DNA for the CDR3: TGTGCCAGCAGCTTAGCCGGGGTAGCGGGGGTAAATGAGCAGTTCTTC.

V usage is TRBV5-1 and J usage is TRBJ1-1, with D possibly TRBD1 on 6 matching bases. Trimming took 4 bases from V and 7 from J, leaving 17 bases between them. Looked up from germline, CDR1 is SGHRS and CDR2 is YFSETQ. The CDR3 contains 14 residues. The CDR3 DNA reads TGCGCCAGCAGCCGTACGGGACATTCAAATGAAGCTTTCTTT. Translation: CASSRTGHSNEAFF.

V and J are TRBV5-1 and TRBJ2-1; D is unclear. In germline, CDR1 is SGHRS, CDR2 YFSETQ. The CDR3 is made up of 15 amino acids. Between the trimmed V and J ends, which lost 0 bases and 8 bases, there was a span of 15 bases. CDR3 in amino acids: CASSLAPQIKDEQFF. CDR3 nucleotide sequence: TGCGCCAGCAGCTTGGCCCCGCAGATCAAGGATGAGCAGTTCTTC. The whole variable domain, remainder taken from reference TRBV5-1 and TRBJ2-1, is KAGVTQTPRYLIKTRGQQVTLSCSPISGHRSVSWYQQTPGQGLQFLFEYFSETQRNKGNFPGRFSGRQFSNSRSEMNVSTLELGDSALYLCASSLAPQIKDEQFFGPGTRLTVL.

This clone has just one count. The chain uses TRBV5-1 and TRBJ1-1; D may be TRBD1 (5 bases). The germline CDR1 and CDR2 sequences are SGHRS and YFSETQ. Trimming took off 4 bases at V and 0 bases at J, with 13 bases between the two ends. The CDR3 runs to 15 residues. The CDR3 DNA reads as TGCGCCAGCAGCCAATCTACAGGATTGAACACTGAAGCTTTCTTT. Its protein product is CASSQSTGLNTEAFF.

This clone was seen once. J is TRBJ2-3 and V is TRBV4-1; D possibly corresponds to TRBD1 (6 bases). Germline V CDR1 and CDR2: MGHRA, YSYEKL. Trimming left V 1 base short and J 0 bases short, with 14 bases between. CDR3 size: 17 residues. The CDR3: CASSQGDTYFSTDTQYF. CDR3 DNA sequence: TGCGCCAGCAGCCAAGGGGACACCTATTTTAGCACAGATACGCAGTATTTT.

The rearrangement links TRBV19 to TRBJ1-4; 10 bases line up with TRBD1. CDR1 and CDR2 (germline): LNHDA, SQIVND (reference sequence). The CDR3 runs 16 residues. V was clipped by 5 bases and J by 7 bases; unmatched bases: 10. CDR3 coding DNA: TGTGCCAGTAGTTTTACCCGGACAGGGGGGAGTGAAAAACTGTTTTTT. This encodes CASSFTRTGGSEKLFF.

This sequence joins TRBV5-4 and TRBJ2-7; the D gene is possibly TRBD2 (7 bases). Germline V lookup: CDR1 SGHNT, CDR2 YYREEE (reference sequence). Trimming removed 4 bases at V and 2 bases at J, with 10 bases between. The CDR3 extends over 13 amino acids. The CDR3 loop is CASSEGGPYEQYF. The CDR3 DNA sequence: TGTGCCAGCAGCGAGGGGGGGCCCTACGAGCAGTACTTC.

This chain links TRBV28 with TRBJ2-7, with no clear D. This CDR3 is 16 amino acids long. Trimming took off 4 bases at V and 1 base at J, with 17 bases between the two ends. Germline lookup yields CDR1 MDHEN and CDR2 SYDVKM. The CDR3 DNA is TGTGCCAGCAGTTCTCCTATAGCCCCAAGATCCTACGAGCAGTACTTC. It is translated as CASSSPIAPRSYEQYF.

The chain carries TRBV5-1 and TRBJ2-1; 13 positions agree with TRBD2. CDR3 length: 14 residues. The germline CDR1 and CDR2 sequences are SGHRS and YFSETQ. The ends lost 4 bases at V and 11 bases at J; junction bases unmatched: 6. CDR3 protein: CASSGGLAGRKQFF. The CDR3 DNA reads as TGCGCCAGCAGCGGGGGACTAGCGGGGCGTAAGCAGTTCTTC.

In DNA form, the CDR3 reads TGCGCCAGCAGCCAAAACCCCCAGGGGTTCGATGAGCAGTTCTTC. Amino acids: CASSQNPQGFDEQFF. The chain employs TRBV4-1 and TRBJ2-1; TRBD1 might be the D (6 bases). The CDR3 covers 15 residues. Germline V gene data show CDR1 as MGHRA and CDR2 as YSYEKL. The ends were cut back, 2 bases at V and 8 bases at J, with 16 bases in the middle.

The V and J genes are TRBV2 and TRBJ2-3; 10 nucleotides align to TRBD2. V gave up 3 bases and J gave up 3 bases; unmatched junction bases: 3. The length of the CDR3 is 15 residues. Per germline, CDR1 SNHLY and CDR2 FYNNEI. DNA for the CDR3: TGTGCCAGCAGTGAGAGCGGGAGGGGGACAGATACGCAGTATTTT. This gives the protein CASSESGRGTDTQYF. The full variable domain, rest sourced from reference TRBV2 and TRBJ2-3, is EPEVTQTPSHQVTQMGQEVILRCVPISNHLYFYWYRQILGQKVEFLVSFYNNEISEKSEIFDDQFSVERPDGSNFTLKIRSTKLEDSAMYFCASSESGRGTDTQYFGPGTRLTVL.

This chain joins TRBV19 and TRBJ1-1; D might be TRBD1 (6 bases). The germline V gene has CDR1 LNHDA and CDR2 SQIVND (reference sequence). V lost 6 bases and J 0 bases, leaving 11 bases between the germline ends. The CDR3 is 14 amino acids. The CDR3 reads CASSLRGVNTEAFF. DNA of the CDR3: TGTGCCAGTAGCCTAAGGGGGGTGAACACTGAAGCTTTCTTT. Supplemented by reference TRBV19 and TRBJ1-1, the full variable domain reads DGGITQSPKYLFRKEGQNVTLSCEQNLNHDAMYWYRQDPGQGLRLIYYSQIVNDFQKGDIAEGYSVSREKKESFPLTVTSAQKNPTAFYLCASSLRGVNTEAFFGQGTRLTVV.

This chain connects TRBV7-2 to TRBJ1-3; D might be TRBD1 (5 bases). V was clipped by 5 bases and J by 3 bases, with 17 bases between them. The length of the CDR3 is 16 residues. Per the germline V gene, CDR1 is SGHTA and CDR2 is FQGNSA. As DNA, the CDR3 is TGTGCCAGCAGCCCAAGTGGGGGGTATGTTGGAAACACCATATATTTT. Translating it yields CASSPSGGYVGNTIYF.

The chain carries TRBV11-1 and TRBJ2-1, with 8 bases fitting TRBD2. J lost 9 bases, V lost 10 bases, and 14 bases had no gene match. Per germline, CDR1 SGHAT and CDR2 FQDESV (reference sequence). The CDR3 totals 14 residues. CDR3 nucleotide sequence: TGTGCCACCGGTCCCCGGGAGGGCAGGGGTGAGCAGTTCTTC. Its translation: CATGPREGRGEQFF.

This clone was detected only a few times. The gene calls are TRBV19 and TRBJ2-7; 7 bases align to TRBD2. The CDR3 is 17 residues long. Germline CDR1 and CDR2: LNHDA and SQIVND (reference sequence). Trimming at V came to 5 bases and at J to 3 bases, leaving 16 bases not matched to a gene. As DNA, the CDR3 is TGTGCCAGTAGTCCCGGTCCCTCCGGGGGGATCCACTACGAGCAGTACTTC. As protein: CASSPGPSGGIHYEQYF.

The chain employs TRBV6-1 and TRBJ1-1, with D possibly TRBD1 on 6 matching bases. Per the germline V gene, CDR1 is MNHNS and CDR2 is SASEGT. Trimming took off 1 base at V and 2 bases at J, with 11 bases between the two ends. The CDR3 loop spans 15 amino acids. The CDR3 coding sequence is TGTGCCAGCAGTGAAGTACAGGGCAGAAACACTGAAGCTTTCTTT. As protein: CASSEVQGRNTEAFF.

The rearrangement links TRBV29-1 to TRBJ1-6; 7 nucleotides line up with TRBD1. Germline values: CDR1 SQVTM, CDR2 ANQGSEA. The CDR3 extends over 15 amino acids. Germline trimming cut 5 bases from V and 5 bases from J; bases unmatched to any gene: 9. The CDR3 DNA is TGCAGCGTTCCCCCCGGAGACAGGGATAATTCACCCCTCCACTTT. Its translation: CSVPPGDRDNSPLHF.

The V gene is TRBV19, the J gene TRBJ1-5; D remains unclear. There are 15 residues in the CDR3. The V gene's germline CDR1 is LNHDA and CDR2 SQIVND (reference sequence). V lost 4 bases, J lost 3 bases, and 13 bases lay in between. The CDR3 reads CASSSVRTPNQPQHF. The DNA for the CDR3 is TGTGCCAGTAGTAGTGTCAGAACGCCCAATCAGCCCCAGCATTTT.

The chain recombines TRBV5-1 with TRBJ2-7, with no clear D. The CDR3 totals 14 residues. Trimming removed 4 bases from V and 2 bases from J, with 13 bases in between. Per the germline V gene, CDR1 is SGHRS and CDR2 is YFSETQ. In nucleotides, the CDR3 is TGCGCCAGCAGCCTCACGTCAGGAACCTACGAGCAGTACTTC. Translated, it gives CASSLTSGTYEQYF. Using reference TRBV5-1 and TRBJ2-7 for the parts outside the CDR3, the full variable domain is KAGVTQTPRYLIKTRGQQVTLSCSPISGHRSVSWYQQTPGQGLQFLFEYFSETQRNKGNFPGRFSGRQFSNSRSEMNVSTLELGDSALYLCASSLTSGTYEQYFGPGTRLTVT.

This clone appeared a single time. Other DNA sequences of this sample code for an identical CDR3. This chain joins TRBV27 and TRBJ2-6; D perhaps matches TRBD1 (6 bases). The CDR3 totals 16 residues. CDR1 and CDR2 (germline): MNHEY, SMNVEV (reference sequence). V was cut by 6 bases and J by 1 base, with 13 bases left in between. CDR3 region: CASSPLRGSGANVLTF. In DNA, the CDR3 is TGTGCCAGCAGCCCACTTAGGGGGTCTGGGGCCAACGTCCTGACTTTC.

The rearrangement links TRBV18 to TRBJ1-4; maybe TRBD1 (6 bases). The germline gives CDR1 KGHSH, CDR2 LQKENI. The V and J ends lost 4 bases and 8 bases respectively, with 20 bases between them. The CDR3 consists of 16 residues. The DNA for the CDR3 is TGTGCCAGCTCACGGGCCGCCAGGGGAACCGGCGAAAAACTGTTTTTT. Translated: CASSRAARGTGEKLFF.

The chain has TRBV5-1 and TRBJ2-5; tentatively, D is TRBD2 (6 bases). Near its end, the DNA agrees better with TRBJ2-7, so the J call may be wrong. Germline assignment: CDR1 SGHRS and CDR2 YFSETQ. There are 14 residues in the CDR3. CDR3 amino acids: CASSLGGGLDEQYF. The CDR3 DNA follows: TGCGCCAGCAGCTTGGGGGGAGGACTGGACGAGCAGTACTTC.

The chain has TRBV27 and TRBJ2-5; 8 positions match TRBD2. This CDR3 is 16 amino acids long. In germline, CDR1 is MNHEY, CDR2 SMNVEV (reference sequence). V lost 5 bases to trimming and J lost 0 bases; unmatched junction nucleotides: 8. CDR3 sequence (DNA): TGTGCCAGCAGTCCCCGACTAGCGCTCAACCAAGAGACCCAGTACTTC. Its protein product is CASSPRLALNQETQYF.

This clone occurred once. The chain employs TRBV30 and TRBJ2-1, with 13 bases lining up with TRBD2. V was pared by 4 bases and J by 6 bases, with 6 bases of the junction left unmatched. CDR1 is GTSNPN, CDR2 SVGIG, per germline (reference sequence). The CDR3 covers 15 residues. The CDR3 reads CAWTPGLAGSNEQFF. The CDR3 DNA sequence: TGTGCCTGGACTCCGGGACTAGCGGGATCCAATGAGCAGTTCTTC.

This rearrangement joins TRBV9 to TRBJ2-1; 11 nucleotides match TRBD2. This CDR3 comprises 15 residues. Germline CDR1 and CDR2: SGDLS and YYNGEE. J was trimmed by 3 bases and V by 4 bases; bases with no gene match: 3. The CDR3 region is CASSLGLADYNEQFF. CDR3 coding DNA: TGTGCCAGCAGCCTGGGACTAGCGGACTACAATGAGCAGTTCTTC.

V and J are TRBV28 and TRBJ2-5; a weak D match, TRBD2 (6 bases). Trimming pared 1 base from V and 4 bases from J, leaving 19 bases between. Germline lookup yields CDR1 MDHEN and CDR2 SYDVKM. CDR3 length: 17 residues. CDR3 in DNA: TGTGCCAGCAGTTTATTGGCGGGACCTAACCTACGAGAGACCCAGTACTTC. Translated: CASSLLAGPNLRETQYF.

V and J are TRBV7-6 and TRBJ2-7; no definite D call. V lost 5 bases, J lost 0 bases, and 8 bases lay in between. CDR3 size: 13 residues. Looked up from germline, CDR1 is SGHVS and CDR2 is FNYEAQ. CDR3 DNA: TGTGCCAGCAGCCTGGGTGCCTCCTACGAGCAGTACTTC. Encoded protein: CASSLGASYEQYF.

The V call is TRBV28, the J call TRBJ2-1; D gene ambiguous. Germline CDR1 is MDHEN and CDR2 is SYDVKM. This CDR3 is 11 amino acids long. V was shortened by 2 bases and J by 9 bases, with 5 bases between the two germline ends. CDR3 amino acids: CASSLGREQFF. The CDR3 nucleotides are TGTGCCAGCAGTTTAGGACGTGAGCAGTTCTTC. The whole variable domain, remainder taken from reference TRBV28 and TRBJ2-1, is DVKVTQSSRYLVKRTGEKVFLECVQDMDHENMFWYRQDPGLGLRLIYFSYDVKMKEKGDIPEGYSVSREKKERFSLILESASTNQTSMYLCASSLGREQFFGPGTRLTVL.